This TCR beta chain was recorded in a study of regulatory T cells in long-lasting Graves disease. This clonotype was picked up many times. Time point: newly diagnosed GD, antithyroid drugs for less than 3 months. After RNA was extracted from PBMCs, the TCR library was made from it. In building TCR beta libraries, iRepertoire HTBI primers were used together with Arm-PCR of CDR3 regions. Each CDR3 protein is one row after TCRdb ran MiXCR on the multiplex PCR reads. The sample contains approximately 540,000 distinct CDR3 sequences, about 12% of which appear only once. The same specimen was also included in a second study, on T cells in Graves' hyperthyroidism and ophthalmopathy. From that study: Stable hyperthyroidism was separated from ophthalmopathy by a model based on 13 V-J features.

This specimen was peripheral blood mononuclear cells (PBMCs), taken at new diagnosis, from a patient treated with antithyroid drugs. This receptor was taken from a woman aged 25 to 39 with Graves disease.

The CDR3 reads CASSQDPTSLIYEQYF. The CDR3, as DNA: TGTGCCAGCAGCCAAGATCCTACTAGCCTAATTTACGAGCAGTACTTC. This chain uses TRBV4-2 with TRBJ2-7; D possibly corresponds to TRBD2 (6 bases). CDR1 LGHNA and CDR2 YNFKEQ come from the germline V gene. Trimming took 0 bases from V and 4 from J, leaving 16 bases between them. This CDR3 has 16 amino acids.